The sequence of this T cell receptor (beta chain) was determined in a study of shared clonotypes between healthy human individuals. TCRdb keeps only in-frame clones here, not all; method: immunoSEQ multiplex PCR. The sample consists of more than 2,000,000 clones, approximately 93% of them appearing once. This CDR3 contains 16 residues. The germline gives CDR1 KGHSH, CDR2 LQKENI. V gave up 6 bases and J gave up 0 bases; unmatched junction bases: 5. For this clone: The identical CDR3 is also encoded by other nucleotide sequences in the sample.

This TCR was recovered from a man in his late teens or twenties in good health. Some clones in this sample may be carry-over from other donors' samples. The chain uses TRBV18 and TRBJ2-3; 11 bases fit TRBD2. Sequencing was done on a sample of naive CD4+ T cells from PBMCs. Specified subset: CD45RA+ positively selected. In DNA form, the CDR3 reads TGTGCCAGCTCGCCCCCTAGCGGGAGGAGCACAGATACGCAGTATTTT. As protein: CASSPPSGRSTDTQYF.